Each of the 11 T cell receptor beta chains below was sequenced from the same sample in a study of blood T cell repertoires in COVID-19. Profiled with immunoSEQ multiplex PCR; TCRdb holds only in-frame clones, not every one. The table records about 160,000 clones, just under 85% of them present only once. What was sequenced was peripheral blood. The receptors here all came from a man aged 35 to 55 who had recovered from COVID-19.

The V and J genes are TRBV4-2 and TRBJ1-2, with D perhaps matching TRBD1 (6 bases). Germline assignment: CDR1 LGHNA and CDR2 YNFKEQ. CDR3 length equals 19 residues. V was cut by 0 bases and J by 3 bases, with 23 bases left in between. CDR3: CASSQDLPGTYPIDYGYTF. The CDR3, as DNA: TGTGCCAGCAGCCAAGATCTCCCGGGGACATACCCTATTGACTATGGCTACACCTTC.

The chain couples TRBV30 to TRBJ2-2; 9 nucleotides line up with TRBD2. V shed 4 bases and J 0 bases; nucleotides not matched to a gene: 6. The germline V gene encodes CDR1 GTSNPN and CDR2 SVGIG (reference sequence). This CDR3 spans 16 amino acids. CDR3 protein: CAWKGLAGANTGELFF. Written as DNA, the CDR3 is TGTGCCTGGAAGGGACTAGCTGGGGCGAACACCGGGGAGCTGTTTTTT.

J is TRBJ2-7 and V is TRBV4-3; TRBD2 aligns across 10 bases. CDR1 is LGHNA and CDR2 is YSLEER in the germline V gene. V lost 0 bases, J lost 0 bases, and 11 bases stayed unmatched. This CDR3 has 19 residues. The CDR3 sequence is CASSQDAQLAGVNSYEQYF. In DNA form, the CDR3 reads TGCGCCAGCAGCCAAGATGCGCAGCTAGCGGGAGTTAACTCCTACGAGCAGTACTTC.

This clone was observed at least ten times. The chain employs TRBV6-5 and TRBJ2-2; D not resolved. Trimming removed 0 bases at V and 5 bases at J, with 7 bases between. Per germline, CDR1 MNHEY and CDR2 SVGAGI. The CDR3 loop spans 14 amino acids. The CDR3 bases are TGTGCCAGCAGTTACTCCGCGGAAACCGGGGAGCTGTTTTTT. It encodes CASSYSAETGELFF.

The CDR3 sequence is CASSITGGVSEAFF. CDR3 bases: TGTGCCAGTAGTATAACAGGGGGGGTATCTGAAGCTTTCTTT. The rearrangement uses TRBV19 and TRBJ1-1; 8 nucleotides agree with TRBD1. The trim removed 2 bases at V and 6 bases at J, leaving 5 bases unmatched. CDR3 size: 14 residues. Germline lookup yields CDR1 LNHDA and CDR2 SQIVND (reference sequence).

This chain joins TRBV29-1 and TRBJ1-1, with TRBD1 identical over 7 bases. This CDR3 region has 14 residues. Germline lookup yields CDR1 SQVTM and CDR2 ANQGSEA. V shed 1 base and J 1 base; nucleotides not matched to a gene: 3. CDR3 region: CSVEAGTANTEAFF. CDR3 nucleotide sequence: TGCAGCGTTGAAGCCGGGACAGCGAACACTGAAGCTTTCTTT.

This chain joins TRBV6-7 and TRBJ2-1; D unclear. Being an ORF, TRBV6-7 has a function that is uncertain. The CDR3 extends over 8 amino acids. Deletions cut 8 bases from V and 12 bases from J, with 5 bases between. The CDR3 DNA reads TGTGCCAGCCTCCCGCAGTTCTTC. Translating gives CASLPQFF.

The J gene is TRBJ2-5, the V gene TRBV7-2, with TRBD1 identical over 10 bases. This CDR3 region has 15 residues. Germline V CDR1 and CDR2: SGHTA, FQGNSA. V was clipped by 3 bases and J by 5 bases; unmatched bases: 6. CDR3 DNA: TGTGCCAGCAGCTTCGGACAGGGGGTAGAGGAGACCCAGTACTTC. It yields the protein CASSFGQGVEETQYF.

V gene TRBV6-5 combines with J gene TRBJ1-2, with a possible D match to TRBD1 (5 bases). V shed 6 bases and J shed 4 bases, with 15 bases lying between them. This CDR3 region has 14 residues. The V gene's germline CDR1 is MNHEY and CDR2 SVGAGI. The CDR3 reads CASSVGEGSYGYTF. The CDR3, as DNA: TGTGCCAGCAGCGTGGGGGAGGGTTCCTATGGCTACACCTTC.

The rearrangement uses TRBV7-8 and TRBJ2-3; D is possibly TRBD2 (5 bases). The V end was cut by 1 base, the J end by 4 bases, with 12 bases between. This CDR3 contains 15 residues. Germline loops: CDR1 SGHVS, CDR2 FQNEAQ. CDR3 region: CASSLGFSEADTQYF. As DNA, the CDR3 is TGTGCCAGCAGCTTAGGTTTTAGCGAAGCAGATACGCAGTATTTT.

The table lists this clone with a few counts. The chain is built from TRBV7-2 and TRBJ2-2, with 8 bases that match TRBD2. Germline V lookup: CDR1 SGHTA, CDR2 FQGNSA. The J segment lost 6 bases and the V segment lost 5 bases, leaving 5 bases of the junction unmatched. The CDR3 has 14 amino acids. CDR3 loop: CASSALAGSGELFF. In DNA, the CDR3 is TGTGCCAGCAGCGCTTTAGCGGGATCCGGGGAGCTGTTTTTT.